This T cell receptor (beta chain) was recorded in a study of T cell changes during pregnancy in multiple sclerosis. This clone has only one observation. Assay: immunoSEQ multiplex PCR; the TCRdb copy retains only in-frame clones and omits some. The sample comprises fewer than 100,000 clones, 89% of which are singletons, and 1.9% rests with the top ten. In germline, CDR1 is SNHLY, CDR2 FYNNEI. The CDR3 runs 15 residues. Trimming shortened V by 8 bases and J by 2 bases, and 16 bases separated the two germline ends. The chain carries TRBV2 and TRBJ1-5; maybe TRBD1 (5 bases). The receptor was derived from a female donor with multiple sclerosis, enrolled in a pregnancy study. The sequencing here drew on peripheral blood, taken before pregnancy. CDR3: CASDPQGRGNQPQHF. The DNA of the CDR3 is TGTGCCAGCGACCCCCAAGGCAGGGGCAATCAGCCCCAGCATTTT.